Detailed here is one T cell receptor beta chain. Original methodology: Researchers report that nucleated cell counts were estimated from reference gene primer amplification. Only in-frame clones appear in the TCRdb table, and some are missing; sequencing was by immunoSEQ multiplex PCR. V and J calls plus clone size are reproduced from that table; the DNA served to infer D and trimming. The data contain under 250,000 clones, about 80% of them singletons. This sample was taken from a study of blood T cell repertoires in COVID-19. Looking at the study overall: Acute and convalescent COVID-19 specimens originated in the United States, Italy and Spain. T cells, B-cell-depleted T cells, or PBMCs provided the cDNA or gDNA that served as material.

The sample taken for sequencing was peripheral blood. This receptor was taken from an elderly man with acute or convalescent COVID-19.

DNA of the CDR3: TGTGCCATCAGGGGGCCGGACGGTAAAAGCTCCTACGAGCAGTACTTC. Its translation: CAIRGPDGKSSYEQYF. The rearrangement uses TRBV10-3 and TRBJ2-7, with D maybe TRBD1 (5 bases). V was trimmed by 6 bases and J by 0 bases, leaving 18 bases between them. This CDR3 has 16 residues. The germline V gene has CDR1 ENHRY and CDR2 SYGVKD.